This T cell receptor (beta chain) comes out of a study of shared clonotypes between healthy human individuals. Overall study context: CD4 naive cells filled three plates per donor, CD4 memory three, CD8 naive two and CD8 memory one. General study results and limits: With few donors, the genetic and exposure-history diversity represented was limited.

The protocol was immunoSEQ multiplex PCR, while the TCRdb copy is restricted to in-frame clones and leaves out a portion. Of a few million clones listed, just under 95% are singletons. With 0 bases removed from V and 2 bases from J, the gap between germline ends came to 7 bases. The germline CDR1 and CDR2 sequences are SGHVS and FQNEAQ. The CDR3 is made up of 14 amino acids. Concerning this clone: Its cognate antigen is unknown.

This rearrangement joins TRBV7-8 to TRBJ1-2; D unresolved. The sequence was collected from a man between 18 and 29 years old in good health. Some clones in this sample may be carry-over from other donors' samples. Material: naive CD4+ T cells from PBMCs. The subset here: CD45RA+ positively selected. DNA for the CDR3: TGTGCCAGCAGCTTAGCGGGCAGAAACTATGGCTACACCTTC. Its translation: CASSLAGRNYGYTF.